This TCR beta chain was retrieved from a study of regulatory T cells in long-lasting Graves disease. Across the whole study: Treatment with antithyroid drugs for over 5 years, together with positive TSH receptor antibodies, meant persistent Graves' disease.

Sample time point: persistent/refractory GD, antithyroid drugs over 5 years with positive TRAb. Researchers made the TCR library from RNA that was extracted from PBMCs. Study-wide points: Small numbers of samples may have cut accuracy. Patients with persistent disease shared over 2,500 public clonotypes, outpacing the approximately 970 shared by new patients.

Construction of the TCR beta libraries employed iRepertoire HTBI primers in conjunction with Arm-PCR of CDR3 regions. MiXCR was run by TCRdb on the multiplex PCR reads, yielding one entry per CDR3 protein. The data hold roughly 490,000 distinct CDR3 sequences, with approximately 23% observed a single time. This clonotype was detected many times. Its specificity is unknown. This receptor was identified in a female donor with Graves disease. This specimen was peripheral blood mononuclear cells (PBMCs), taken when the disease was refractory, from a patient treated with antithyroid drugs.

DNA for the CDR3: TGTGCCAGCAGTGACCCTTGGCGCAATCAGCCCCAGCATTTT. Translated: CASSDPWRNQPQHF. The genes are TRBV6-1 and TRBJ1-5; D remains unclear. V was clipped by 3 bases and J by 2 bases, with 8 bases between them. The CDR3 contains 14 residues. Germline values: CDR1 MNHNS, CDR2 SASEGT.